This T cell receptor (beta chain) emerged from a study of cytomegalovirus exposure and HLA in healthy donors. The study's findings and limits: For cytomegalovirus status, the classifier reportedly gave diagnoses with high specificity and sensitivity. TCR clusters originating in the first cohort tended to co-occur in the 110 or so validation repertoires, according to a later analysis. It was approximately 150 TCR beta chains that were listed as cytomegalovirus-associated. It was confirmed in vitro that a few of the CMV-associated chains were specific for CMV antigens.

The CDR3 is made up of 12 amino acids. V dropped 10 bases and J dropped 3 bases, with 10 bases sitting between them. From germline, CDR1 is SNHLY and CDR2 FYNNEI. The protocol was immunoSEQ multiplex PCR, while the TCRdb copy is restricted to in-frame clones and leaves out a portion. The sample lists fewer than 120,000 clones, roughly 89% seen once, with under 2% in the top ten. A note on this clone: Its cognate antigen is unknown.

This chain uses TRBV2 with TRBJ2-1, with D possibly being TRBD2 (5 bases). Sample: PBMCs. This clonotype originated in a young woman in good health and CMV-seronegative. CDR3 DNA: TGTGCCACCAGCGGTTACTACAATGAGCAGTTCTTC. This translates into CATSGYYNEQFF.